The clone carrying this T cell receptor (beta chain) has more than one count but fewer than ten. Its antigen is not identified. Other DNA sequences of this sample code for an identical CDR3. Sequencing used immunoSEQ multiplex PCR; TCRdb keeps in-frame clones, though not all of them. The repertoire includes about 130,000 clones, around 88% of them detected once, and 8.4% sits in the top ten. Trimming removed 8 bases from V and 4 bases from J, with 12 bases in between. The CDR3 contains 12 residues. Germline CDR1 reads MDHEN; CDR2 reads SYDVKM. The record originates from a study of identifying expanded T cells in peripheral blood. The study's findings and limits: Over about two and four weeks, about 15 and 19 clones changed, versus roughly 1.2 between replicates.

This clonotype originated in a person aged 18 to 70 in good health. The material sequenced was blood. The chain couples TRBV28 to TRBJ2-7; D call uncertain. The CDR3 coding sequence is TGTGCCAGCGGCCCAGTGGGGTACGAGCAGTACTTC. As protein: CASGPVGYEQYF.